The clone carrying this T cell receptor (beta chain) was recorded many times. The antigen is not known. The read ends 3 residues shy of where the CDR3 ends; the end is completed using the germline J gene. V dropped 4 bases and J dropped 2; count of bases not matched to a gene: 7. The CDR3 runs 17 residues. Germline values: CDR1 SGHRS, CDR2 YFSETQ. These data originate in a study of T cell clonality in common variable immunodeficiency. Broader study findings: In common variable immunodeficiency, TCR beta chains reportedly carried fewer deletions and N-nucleotide insertions.

Libraries were prepared by immunoSEQ multiplex PCR; TCRdb keeps only in-frame clonotypes and omits some of them. The counts give 42,000 or so clones, none of them seen only once; under 1.5% is held by the top ten. Patients and controls were mostly of Caucasian heritage. The chain links TRBV5-1 to TRBJ1-3; 12 nucleotides align to TRBD1. Sequenced material: peripheral blood mononuclear cells. The source of this sequence is a person aged 18 to 70 in good health. The part of the CDR3 DNA that was read is TGCGCCAGCAGCCTGAGCCGGGACAGGGGGCCTGGAAACACC. It specifies CASSLSRDRGPGNT. The full CDR3 protein reads CASSLSRDRGPGNTIYF.